This T cell receptor beta chain is drawn from a study of cytomegalovirus exposure and HLA in healthy donors. Despite likely unrecorded immune exposures, the donors were nominally healthy at the time of sampling. Primers for the PCR totalled 60 Vbeta and 13 Jbeta. Only in-frame clones appear in the TCRdb table, and some are missing; sequencing was by immunoSEQ multiplex PCR. The table has more than 100,000 clones, less than 75% seen once. Germline assignment: CDR1 MNHNS and CDR2 SASEGT. This CDR3 is 11 amino acids long. V was shortened by 8 bases and J by 4 bases, with 8 bases between the two germline ends.

The origin of this receptor is a woman aged 35 to 49 in good health and CMV-seronegative. The rearrangement uses TRBV6-1 and TRBJ2-5; D not certain. Sequencing was performed on PBMCs. The CDR3 region has the DNA TGTGCCAGCGAGTCCGGAGAGACCCAGTACTTC. It translates to CASESGETQYF.